Included here is one T cell receptor (beta chain) sequence, with context. Its antigen is not identified. One junction end does not reproduce the germline sequence, and a read error may be involved. Unique molecular identifiers had been added to the TCR beta cDNA libraries. TCRdb ran MiXCR on the PCR reads and lists one entry per CDR3 protein. The data hold under 200,000 distinct CDR3 sequences, with 30% to 45% observed a single time. The source of the sample is a study of post-analysis software for immune sequencing data. Study results and caveats: Controls had significantly higher normalized Chao1 diversity than multiple sclerosis patients.

The CDR3 sequence is 16 residues long. Germline CDR1 and CDR2: SGHKS and YYEKEE (reference sequence). This receptor was taken from a girl aged 10-17 years with multiple sclerosis. This sequence joins TRBV5-5 and TRBJ1-1, with D tentatively TRBD1 (5 bases). Specimen: blood, collected after autologous hematopoietic stem cell transplantation. CDR3 nucleotides: TGTGCCAGCAGCCTCCCGACCGCGGGTCTGGACACTGAAGCTTGCTTT. Encoded protein: CASSLPTAGLDTEACF.